Included here is one TCR beta chain sequence, with context. The germline V and J ends were trimmed by 5 bases and 5 bases, with 13 bases remaining between them. Germline V gives CDR1 ENHRY, CDR2 SYGVKD. The CDR3 covers 15 residues. This sample stems from a study of T cell responses to AZD1222 COVID-19 vaccine. Some clones are missing from TCRdb's copy, which holds only in-frame ones; the method was immunoSEQ multiplex PCR. The table lists 130,000 or so clones, about 90% of them singletons. The receptor was derived from an adult in good health. J is TRBJ1-6 and V is TRBV10-3; a possible D gene is TRBD1 (5 bases). The sample was peripheral blood, taken on day 0 of AZD1222 vaccination. This CDR3 reads CAISHSQENNSPLHF. In DNA, the CDR3 is TGTGCCATCAGTCATTCACAGGAGAATAATTCACCCCTCCACTTT.